This T cell receptor beta chain was sequenced during a study of T cell responses to AZD1222 COVID-19 vaccine (dated by TCRdb to the early 2020s). Some background on the complete study: TCR sequencing covered over 230 trial participants: 200 to 220 given two doses of AZD1222 and 26 given two doses of MenACWY control vaccine. Trial participants were enrolled into age subgroups of 18-55, 56-69 and 70-plus years, which contained around 150, 28 and 57 TCR-sequenced participants, respectively. Overall results and qualifications from the work: Conclusions about previously exposed vaccinees are limited, since just six AZD1222 recipients were seropositive for SARS-CoV-2 at baseline. The vaccine-associated CD4 TCRs covered the entire spike protein, and the dominant responses fell in regions 160-218 and 743-854. The 56-69-year group was small, and its depth increase did not reach significance, likely because of low power. Reportedly, almost half of the unique spike-specific TCRs recognized epitopes lying outside the regions that are mutated in the B.1.351 and B.1.1.7 variants. Because no samples from the day 14 peak response were available, repertoires could be characterized only after the peak T cell response. After two AZD1222 doses, both the breadth and the depth of spike-specific TCRs were significantly higher than at day 0 and than in MenACWY recipients. Participants were mostly white British, with more females than males. The authors suggested clonal diversity may have been underestimated.

The germline V gene yields SGHRS for CDR1 and YFSETQ for CDR2. The CDR3 has 13 amino acids, counting the end cysteine and phenylalanine. The DNA shown is the 39-base CDR3, in frame from base 1. The V and J ends are trimmed by 6 bases and 5 bases, leaving 11 bases between them. This clone has only one observation. Its antigen is still unknown. Within one base of it there is no much larger clone, and no base qualities were kept. The CDR3 regions of human TCRbeta chains were analyzed by immunosequencing. As for the original processing: TCRs in the repertoires were matched against a reference library of SARS-CoV-2-specific TCRs that had been generated with the MIRA antigen-specificity platform. Breadth was defined as the fraction of unique TCRs that were SARS-CoV-2-associated, and depth was defined as the fraction of total T cells that were SARS-CoV-2-associated. Using the MIRA data, each spike-specific TCR was mapped to the spike region that the TCR reacts to and placed in a CD4 or CD8 class. Log10-transformed breadth and depth values were compared by one-way ANOVA with Sidak's multiple comparisons tests. Here the immuneACCESS table is served through TCRdb, limited to in-frame sequences with V and J called. Missing clones are a known gap in these copies; in checked studies unresolved V genes cover under half, and the rest lacks a known reason. Clone size and V and J calls were adopted from that table, with D and trimming inferred from the DNA. In this sample the table shows over 130,000 clones, about 89% of which occur a single time. The ten top clones hold about 7.5% of the sample.

This sample's time point label indicates: about 28 days (+/-7) after the second vaccine dose. Read against the paper, the sample's treatment or condition label means: meningococcal conjugate vaccine given as trial control. Samples from vaccinated people were obtained from the UK trials COV001 and COV002, which included a single-blind randomized controlled phase 2/3 trial of AZD1222 (ChAdOx1 nCoV-19) in healthy adults. For TCRbeta chain sequencing, PBMC samples were collected from trial participants at day 0 and at day 28 after the second dose. The receptor comes from an adult who received the MenACWY meningococcal vaccine as a control. The source was peripheral blood, collected 28 days after the second dose of the MenACWY control vaccine. Recombination joined TRBV5-1 with TRBJ2-2; no confident D gene assignment can be made. The DNA sequence is TGCGCCAGCACTCGAGGCGAAACCGGGGAGCTGTTTTTT. This gives the protein CASTRGETGELFF.